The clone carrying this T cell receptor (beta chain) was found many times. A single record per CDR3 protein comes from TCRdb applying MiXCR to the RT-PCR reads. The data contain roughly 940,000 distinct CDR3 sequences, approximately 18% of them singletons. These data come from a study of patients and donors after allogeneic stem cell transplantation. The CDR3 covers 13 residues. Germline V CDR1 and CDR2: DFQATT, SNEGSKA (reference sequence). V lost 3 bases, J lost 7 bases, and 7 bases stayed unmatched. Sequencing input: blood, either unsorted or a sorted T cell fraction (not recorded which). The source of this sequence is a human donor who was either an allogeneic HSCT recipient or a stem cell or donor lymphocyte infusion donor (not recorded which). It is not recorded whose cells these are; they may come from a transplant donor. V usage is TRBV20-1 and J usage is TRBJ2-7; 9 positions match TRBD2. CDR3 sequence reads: CSASGGGAREQYF. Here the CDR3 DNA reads TGCAGTGCTAGCGGCGGGGGGGCCAGGGAGCAGTACTTC.